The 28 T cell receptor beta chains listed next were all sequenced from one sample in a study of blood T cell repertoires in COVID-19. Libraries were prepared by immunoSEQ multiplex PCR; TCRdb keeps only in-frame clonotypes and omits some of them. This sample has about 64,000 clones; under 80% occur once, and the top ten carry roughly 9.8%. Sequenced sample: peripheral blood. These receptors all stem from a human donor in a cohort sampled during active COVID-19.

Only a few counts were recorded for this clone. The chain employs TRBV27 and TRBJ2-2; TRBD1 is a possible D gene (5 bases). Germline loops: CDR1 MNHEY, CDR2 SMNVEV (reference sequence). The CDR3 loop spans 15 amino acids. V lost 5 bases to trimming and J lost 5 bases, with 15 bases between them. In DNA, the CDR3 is TGTGCCAGCAGTCCCCGACAGCTACTGACCGGGGAGCTGTTTTTT. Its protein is CASSPRQLLTGELFF.

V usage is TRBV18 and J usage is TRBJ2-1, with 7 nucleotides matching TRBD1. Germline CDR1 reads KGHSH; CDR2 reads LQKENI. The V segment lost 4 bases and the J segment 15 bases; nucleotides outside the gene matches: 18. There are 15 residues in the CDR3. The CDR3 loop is CASSQTFDRADNPFF. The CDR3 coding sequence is TGTGCCAGCTCACAAACCTTCGACAGGGCGGACAATCCGTTCTTC.

CDR3 amino acids: CASSYTGSYGYTF. The CDR3 coding sequence is TGTGCCAGCAGCTATACAGGATCCTATGGCTACACCTTC. This rearrangement joins TRBV7-9 to TRBJ1-2; D is possibly TRBD1 (5 bases). Trimming removed 4 bases at V and 4 bases at J, with 10 bases between. The CDR3 extends over 13 amino acids. CDR1 and CDR2 (germline): SEHNR, FQNEAQ (reference sequence).

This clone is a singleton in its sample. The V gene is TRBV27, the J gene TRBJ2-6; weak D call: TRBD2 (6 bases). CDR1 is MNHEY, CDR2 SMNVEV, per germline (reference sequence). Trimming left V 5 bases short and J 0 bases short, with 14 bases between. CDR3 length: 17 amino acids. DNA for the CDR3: TGTGCCAGCAGTCCCCGGAGGGCCCCCTCTGGGGCCAACGTCCTGACTTTC. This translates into CASSPRRAPSGANVLTF.

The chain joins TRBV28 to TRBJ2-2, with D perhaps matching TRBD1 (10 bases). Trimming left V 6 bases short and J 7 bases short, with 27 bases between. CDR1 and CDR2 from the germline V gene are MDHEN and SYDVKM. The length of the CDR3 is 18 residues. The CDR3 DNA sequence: TGTGCCAGCAGCCGCTCGACAGGGGGCGCGGGAGGGATCGGGGAGCTGTTTTTT. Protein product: CASSRSTGGAGGIGELFF.

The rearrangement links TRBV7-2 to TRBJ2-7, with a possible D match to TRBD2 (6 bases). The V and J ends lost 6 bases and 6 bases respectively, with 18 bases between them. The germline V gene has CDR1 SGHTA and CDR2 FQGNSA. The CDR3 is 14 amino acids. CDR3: CASSPNAQGGEQYF. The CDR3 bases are TGTGCCAGCAGTCCGAACGCCCAGGGAGGCGAGCAGTACTTC.

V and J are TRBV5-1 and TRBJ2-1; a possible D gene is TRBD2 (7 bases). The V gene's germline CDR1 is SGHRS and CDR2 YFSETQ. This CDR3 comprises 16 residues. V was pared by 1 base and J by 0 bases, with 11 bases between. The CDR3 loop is CASSLRGAPSYNEQFF. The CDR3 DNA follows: TGCGCCAGCAGCTTGCGGGGGGCTCCCTCCTACAATGAGCAGTTCTTC.

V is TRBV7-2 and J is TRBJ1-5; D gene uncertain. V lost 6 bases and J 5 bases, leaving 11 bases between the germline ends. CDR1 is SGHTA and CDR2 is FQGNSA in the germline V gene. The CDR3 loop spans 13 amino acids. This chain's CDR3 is CASSPFPHQPQHF. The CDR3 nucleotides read TGTGCCAGCAGTCCCTTCCCCCATCAGCCCCAGCATTTT.

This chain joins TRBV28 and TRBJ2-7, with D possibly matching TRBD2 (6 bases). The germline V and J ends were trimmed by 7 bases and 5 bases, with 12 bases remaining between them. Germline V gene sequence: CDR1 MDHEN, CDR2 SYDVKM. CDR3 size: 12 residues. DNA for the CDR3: TGTGCCAGCATGGGGGGTACTCACGAGCAGTACTTC. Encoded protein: CASMGGTHEQYF.

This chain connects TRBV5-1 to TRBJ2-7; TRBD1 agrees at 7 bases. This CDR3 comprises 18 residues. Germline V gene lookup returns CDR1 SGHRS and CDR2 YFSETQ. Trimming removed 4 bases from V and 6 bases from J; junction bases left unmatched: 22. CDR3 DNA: TGCGCCAGCAGCCGAACCCTTTCCGACAGGGACGGCTTTGGCGAGCAGTACTTC. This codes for CASSRTLSDRDGFGEQYF.

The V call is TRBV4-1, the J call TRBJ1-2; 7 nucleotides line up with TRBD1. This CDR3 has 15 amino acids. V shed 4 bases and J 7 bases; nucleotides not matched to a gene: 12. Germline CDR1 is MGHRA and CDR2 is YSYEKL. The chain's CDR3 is CASSPDRADGFGYTF. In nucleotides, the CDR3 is TGCGCCAGCAGCCCCGACAGGGCGGATGGGTTTGGCTACACCTTC.

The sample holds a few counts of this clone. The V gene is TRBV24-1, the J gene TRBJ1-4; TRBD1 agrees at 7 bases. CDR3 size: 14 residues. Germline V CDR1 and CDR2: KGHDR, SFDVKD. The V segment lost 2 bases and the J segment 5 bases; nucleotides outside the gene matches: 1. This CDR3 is CATSDSGGNEKLFF. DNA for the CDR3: TGTGCCACCAGTGATTCAGGGGGAAATGAAAAACTGTTTTTT.

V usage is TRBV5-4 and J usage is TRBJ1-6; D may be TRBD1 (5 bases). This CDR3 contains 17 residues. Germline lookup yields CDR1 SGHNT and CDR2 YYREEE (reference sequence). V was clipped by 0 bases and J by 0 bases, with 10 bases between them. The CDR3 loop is CASSLGGVSSYNSPLHF. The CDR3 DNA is TGTGCCAGCAGCTTGGGGGGGGTGAGCTCCTATAATTCACCCCTCCACTTT.

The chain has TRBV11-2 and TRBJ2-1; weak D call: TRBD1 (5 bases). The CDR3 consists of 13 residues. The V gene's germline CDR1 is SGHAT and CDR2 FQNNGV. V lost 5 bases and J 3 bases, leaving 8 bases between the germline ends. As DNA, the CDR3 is TGTGCCAGCAGCCAGGGCCTCTACAATGAGCAGTTCTTC. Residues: CASSQGLYNEQFF.

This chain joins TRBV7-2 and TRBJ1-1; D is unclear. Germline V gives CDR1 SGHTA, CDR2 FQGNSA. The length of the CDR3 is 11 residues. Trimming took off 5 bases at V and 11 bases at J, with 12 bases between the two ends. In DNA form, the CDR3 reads TGTGCCAGCAGCCTAATGACGGGGGCTTTCTTT. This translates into CASSLMTGAFF.

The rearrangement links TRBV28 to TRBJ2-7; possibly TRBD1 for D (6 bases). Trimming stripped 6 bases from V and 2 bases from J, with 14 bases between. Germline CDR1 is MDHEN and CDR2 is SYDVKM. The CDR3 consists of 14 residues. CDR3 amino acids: CASRKGVVPYEQYF. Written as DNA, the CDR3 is TGTGCCAGCAGGAAGGGGGTAGTGCCCTACGAGCAGTACTTC. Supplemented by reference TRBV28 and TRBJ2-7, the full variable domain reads DVKVTQSSRYLVKRTGEKVFLECVQDMDHENMFWYRQDPGLGLRLIYFSYDVKMKEKGDIPEGYSVSREKKERFSLILESASTNQTSMYLCASRKGVVPYEQYFGPGTRLTVT.

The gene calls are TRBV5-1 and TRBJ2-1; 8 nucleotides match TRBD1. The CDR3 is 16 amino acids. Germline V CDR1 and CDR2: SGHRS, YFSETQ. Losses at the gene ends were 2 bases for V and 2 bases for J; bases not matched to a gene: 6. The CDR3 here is CASSFDRGVTYNEQFF. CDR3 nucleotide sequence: TGCGCCAGCAGCTTCGACAGGGGCGTAACCTACAATGAGCAGTTCTTC.

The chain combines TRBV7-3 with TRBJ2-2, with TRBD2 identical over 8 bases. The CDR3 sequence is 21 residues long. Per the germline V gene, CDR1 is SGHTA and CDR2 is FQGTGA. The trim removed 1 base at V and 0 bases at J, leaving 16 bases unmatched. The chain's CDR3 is CASSLKPFSGTPYSNTGELFF. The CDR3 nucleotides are TGTGCCAGCAGCTTAAAACCCTTTAGCGGGACGCCCTACTCGAACACCGGGGAGCTGTTTTTT.

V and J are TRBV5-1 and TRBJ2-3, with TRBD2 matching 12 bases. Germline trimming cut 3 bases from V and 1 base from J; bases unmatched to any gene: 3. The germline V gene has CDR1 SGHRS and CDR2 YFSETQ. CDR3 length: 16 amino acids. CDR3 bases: TGCGCCAGCAGCTATAGGACTAGCGGGGGCACAGATACGCAGTATTTT. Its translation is CASSYRTSGGTDTQYF.

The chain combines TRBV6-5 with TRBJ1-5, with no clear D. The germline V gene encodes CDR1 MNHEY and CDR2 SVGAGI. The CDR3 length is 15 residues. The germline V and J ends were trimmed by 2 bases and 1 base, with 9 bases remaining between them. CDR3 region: CASSYGGSSNQPQHF. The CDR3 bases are TGTGCCAGCAGTTACGGAGGTTCGAGCAATCAGCCCCAGCATTTT.

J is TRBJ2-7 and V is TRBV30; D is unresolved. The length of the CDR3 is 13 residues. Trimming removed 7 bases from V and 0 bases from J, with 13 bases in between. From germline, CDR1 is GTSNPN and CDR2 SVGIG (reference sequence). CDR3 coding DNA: TGTGCCTACGAAGCTCCCGTCTCCTACGAGCAGTACTTC. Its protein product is CAYEAPVSYEQYF.

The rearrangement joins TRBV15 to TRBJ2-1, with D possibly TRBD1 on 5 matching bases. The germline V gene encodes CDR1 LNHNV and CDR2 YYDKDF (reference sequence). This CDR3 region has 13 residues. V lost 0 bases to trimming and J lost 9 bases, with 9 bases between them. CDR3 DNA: TGTGCCACCAGCAGAGATGGGGCGGCTGAGCAGTTCTTC. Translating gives CATSRDGAAEQFF.

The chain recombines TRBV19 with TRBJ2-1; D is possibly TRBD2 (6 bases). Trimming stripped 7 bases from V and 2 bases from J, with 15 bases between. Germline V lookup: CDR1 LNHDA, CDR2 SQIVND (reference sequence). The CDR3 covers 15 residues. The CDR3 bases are TGTGCCAGTACCATAAGGAGGGGCCCCTACAATGAGCAGTTCTTC. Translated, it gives CASTIRRGPYNEQFF.

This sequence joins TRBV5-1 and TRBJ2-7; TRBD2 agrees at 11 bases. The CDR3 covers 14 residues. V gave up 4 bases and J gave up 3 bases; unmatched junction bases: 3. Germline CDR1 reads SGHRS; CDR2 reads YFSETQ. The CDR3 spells CASSPGLADYEQYF. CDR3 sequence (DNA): TGCGCCAGCAGCCCGGGACTAGCGGACTACGAGCAGTACTTC.

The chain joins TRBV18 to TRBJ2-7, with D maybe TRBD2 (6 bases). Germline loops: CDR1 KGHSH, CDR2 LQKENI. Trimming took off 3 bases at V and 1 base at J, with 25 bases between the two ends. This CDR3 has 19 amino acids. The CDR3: CASSPSPTGRDLMSYEQYF. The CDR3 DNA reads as TGTGCCAGCTCACCGAGTCCCACAGGCCGGGACTTGATGTCCTACGAGCAGTACTTC.

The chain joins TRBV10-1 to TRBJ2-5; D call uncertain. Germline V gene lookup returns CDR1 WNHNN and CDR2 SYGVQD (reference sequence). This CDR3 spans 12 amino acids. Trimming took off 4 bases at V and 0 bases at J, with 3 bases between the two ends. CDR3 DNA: TGCGCCAGCAGTGTCAACCAAGAGACCCAGTACTTC. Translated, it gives CASSVNQETQYF.

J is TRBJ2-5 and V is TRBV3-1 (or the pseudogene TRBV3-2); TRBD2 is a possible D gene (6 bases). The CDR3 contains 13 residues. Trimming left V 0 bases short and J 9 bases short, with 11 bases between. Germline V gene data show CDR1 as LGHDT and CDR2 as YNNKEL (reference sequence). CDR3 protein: CASSQDWWRAQYF. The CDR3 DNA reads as TGTGCCAGCAGCCAAGACTGGTGGAGGGCCCAGTACTTC.

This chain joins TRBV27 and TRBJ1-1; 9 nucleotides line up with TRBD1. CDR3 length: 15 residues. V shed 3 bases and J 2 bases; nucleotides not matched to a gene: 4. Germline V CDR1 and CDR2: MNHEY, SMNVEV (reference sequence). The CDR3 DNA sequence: TGTGCCAGCAGTTTTGGGACAGGGCCTAACACTGAAGCTTTCTTT. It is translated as CASSFGTGPNTEAFF.